Each of the 3 T cell receptor beta chains below was sequenced from the same sample in a study of blood T cells in healthy people across ages (dated by TCRdb to 2014 to 2015). Library preparation was by 5' RACE. These reads were obtained on an Illumina HiSeq 2500. A second PCR of about 6 to 11 cycles was performed with a sample-barcoded 5' primer and a J-beta primer mix. TCRdb reanalyzed the raw reads on its own, using fastp at Q25 for trimming and MiXCR for clone calling, and kept in-frame beta chains. Entries that share a CDR3 protein sequence are merged under the most common genes and DNA. This sample lists about 830,000 distinct CDR3 sequences; approximately 67% were detected once. The ten largest account for 28% of the sample. The sequenced sample consisted of blood. The receptors were sampled from a man younger than 45 in good health.

The sample holds a few counts of this clonotype. The chain is built from TRBV4-3 and TRBJ2-7; D is unresolved. The CDR3 runs to 15 residues. CDR1 and CDR2 from the germline V gene are LGHNA and YSLEER. Trimming took 0 bases from V and 0 from J, leaving 9 bases between them. CDR3 DNA sequence: TGCGCCAGCAGCCAAGATCGATACAGCTCCTACGAGCAGTACTTC. The encoded protein is CASSQDRYSSYEQYF.

CDR3: CASRSGLGANVLTF. The CDR3 region has the DNA TGTGCCAGCAGATCTGGGTTAGGGGCCAACGTCCTGACTTTC. The J gene is TRBJ2-6, the V gene TRBV6-4; D is unclear. Trimming took 6 bases from V and 4 from J, leaving 10 bases between them. The CDR3 length is 14 residues. The V gene's germline CDR1 is MRHNA and CDR2 SNTAGT.

The chain is built from TRBV9 and TRBJ2-3, with D possibly TRBD1 on 6 matching bases. Deletions cut 0 bases from V and 1 base from J, with 15 bases between. The CDR3 consists of 17 residues. CDR1 is SGDLS and CDR2 is YYNGEE in the germline V gene. CDR3 protein: CASSVDGGGYGTDTQYF. CDR3 sequence (DNA): TGTGCCAGCAGCGTAGACGGTGGGGGCTACGGCACAGATACGCAGTATTTT.